In this sample, the clone carrying this T cell receptor (beta chain) turned up once. Its specificity is not known. Trimming left V 8 bases short and J 0 bases short, with 10 bases between. Germline V CDR1 and CDR2: MGHDK, SYGVNS. This CDR3 has 13 residues. What was amplified from RNA transcripts were TCR beta CDR3 regions. Researchers ran a first-round RT-PCR on the TCR CDR3 using the HTBI primer set. TCRdb ran MiXCR on the multiplex PCR reads and lists one entry per CDR3 protein. The sample carries 550,000 to 700,000 distinct CDR3 sequences, roughly 50% recorded once. This sample was included in a study of T cells in Graves' hyperthyroidism and ophthalmopathy. General study findings and limits: The model predicted ophthalmopathy a median around 6 months before onset.

This sequence originates from an adult woman with Graves' disease, either hyperthyroidism or ophthalmopathy (not recorded which). The rearrangement joins TRBV25-1 to TRBJ1-1; D unclear. Sequencing was carried out using peripheral blood or thyroid tissue (not recorded which). The CDR3: CASLKMVNTEAFF. Written as DNA, the CDR3 is TGTGCCAGCCTCAAAATGGTGAACACTGAAGCTTTCTTT.